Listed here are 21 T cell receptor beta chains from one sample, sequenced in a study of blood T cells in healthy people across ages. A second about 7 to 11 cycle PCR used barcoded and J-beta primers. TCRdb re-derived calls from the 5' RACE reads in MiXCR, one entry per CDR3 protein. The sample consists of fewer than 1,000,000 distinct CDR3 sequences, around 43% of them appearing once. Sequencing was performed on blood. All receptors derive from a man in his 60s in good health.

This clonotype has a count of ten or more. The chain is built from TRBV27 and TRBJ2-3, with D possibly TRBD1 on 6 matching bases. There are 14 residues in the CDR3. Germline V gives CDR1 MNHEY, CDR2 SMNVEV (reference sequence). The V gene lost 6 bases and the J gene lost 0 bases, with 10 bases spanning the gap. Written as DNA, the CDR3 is TGTGCCAGCAGGAGGGGGATTAGCACAGATACGCAGTATTTT. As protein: CASRRGISTDTQYF.

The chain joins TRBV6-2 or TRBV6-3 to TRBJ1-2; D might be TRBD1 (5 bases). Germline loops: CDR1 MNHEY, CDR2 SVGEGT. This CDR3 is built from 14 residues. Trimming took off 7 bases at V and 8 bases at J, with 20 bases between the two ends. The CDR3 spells CASTRAAGSGGYTF. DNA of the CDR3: TGTGCCAGCACTCGCGCGGCAGGGTCGGGAGGCTACACCTTC.

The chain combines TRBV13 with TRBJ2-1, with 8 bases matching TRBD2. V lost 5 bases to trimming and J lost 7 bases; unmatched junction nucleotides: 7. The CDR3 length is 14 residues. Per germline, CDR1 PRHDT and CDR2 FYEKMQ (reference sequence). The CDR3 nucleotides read TGTGCCAGCAGCCCGGGGGGGGGCGTTAATGAGCAGTTCTTC. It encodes CASSPGGGVNEQFF.

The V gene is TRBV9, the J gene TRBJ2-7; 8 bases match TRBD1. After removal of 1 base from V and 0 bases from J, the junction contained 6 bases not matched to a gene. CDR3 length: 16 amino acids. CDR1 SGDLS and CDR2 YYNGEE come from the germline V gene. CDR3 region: CASSVPDRDPSYEQYF. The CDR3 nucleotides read TGTGCCAGCAGCGTACCGGACAGGGACCCCTCCTACGAGCAGTACTTC.

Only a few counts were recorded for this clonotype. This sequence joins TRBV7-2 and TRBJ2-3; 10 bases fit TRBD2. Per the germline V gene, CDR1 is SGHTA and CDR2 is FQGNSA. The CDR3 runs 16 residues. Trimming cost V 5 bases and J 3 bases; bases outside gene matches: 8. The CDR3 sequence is CASSRSGGWVTDTQYF. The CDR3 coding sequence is TGTGCCAGCAGCCGTAGCGGGGGGTGGGTTACAGATACGCAGTATTTT.

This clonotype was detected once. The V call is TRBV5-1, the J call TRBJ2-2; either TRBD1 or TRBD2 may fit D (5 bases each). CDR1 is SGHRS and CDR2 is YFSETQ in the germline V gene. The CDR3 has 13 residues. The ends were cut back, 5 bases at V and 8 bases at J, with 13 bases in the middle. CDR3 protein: CASSPRDRGELFF. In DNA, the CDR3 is TGCGCCAGCAGTCCCCGGGACCGGGGGGAGCTGTTTTTT.

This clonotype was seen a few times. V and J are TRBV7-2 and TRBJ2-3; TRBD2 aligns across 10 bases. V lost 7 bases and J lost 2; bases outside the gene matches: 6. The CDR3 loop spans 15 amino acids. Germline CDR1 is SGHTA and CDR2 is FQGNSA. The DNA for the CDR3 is TGTGCCAGCACCCTAGCGGGGGTGATCACAGATACGCAGTATTTT. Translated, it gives CASTLAGVITDTQYF. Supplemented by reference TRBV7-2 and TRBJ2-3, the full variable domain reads GAGVSQSPSNKVTEKGKDVELRCDPISGHTALYWYRQSLGQGLEFLIYFQGNSAPDKSGLPSDRFSAERTGGSVSTLTIQRTQQEDSAVYLCASTLAGVITDTQYFGPGTRLTVL.

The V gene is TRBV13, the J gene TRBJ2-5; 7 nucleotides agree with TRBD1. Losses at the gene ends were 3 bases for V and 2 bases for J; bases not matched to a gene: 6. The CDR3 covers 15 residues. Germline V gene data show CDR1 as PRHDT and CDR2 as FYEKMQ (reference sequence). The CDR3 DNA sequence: TGTGCCAGCAGCTTGGGCAGGGGGAATCAAGAGACCCAGTACTTC. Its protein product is CASSLGRGNQETQYF.

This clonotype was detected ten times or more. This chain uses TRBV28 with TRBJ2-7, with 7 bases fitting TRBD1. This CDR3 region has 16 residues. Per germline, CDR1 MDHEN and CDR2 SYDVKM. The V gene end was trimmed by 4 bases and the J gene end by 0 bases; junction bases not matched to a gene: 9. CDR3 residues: CASSSLHRGSSYEQYF. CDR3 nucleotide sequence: TGTGCCAGCAGTTCTCTCCACAGGGGAAGCTCCTACGAGCAGTACTTC.

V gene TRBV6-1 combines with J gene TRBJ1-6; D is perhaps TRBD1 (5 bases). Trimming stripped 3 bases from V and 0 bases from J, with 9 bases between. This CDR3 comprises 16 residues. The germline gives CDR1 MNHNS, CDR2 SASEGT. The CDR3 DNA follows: TGTGCCAGCAGTGACGAGGGGAGCTCCTATAATTCACCCCTCCACTTT. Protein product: CASSDEGSSYNSPLHF.

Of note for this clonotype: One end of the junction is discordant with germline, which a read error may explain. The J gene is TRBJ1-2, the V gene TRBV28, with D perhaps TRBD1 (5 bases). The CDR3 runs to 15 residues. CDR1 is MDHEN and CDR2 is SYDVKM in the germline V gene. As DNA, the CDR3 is TGTGCCAGCAGTTTGCGTCCCAGACAGTCCTATGACTACACCTTC. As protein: CASSLRPRQSYDYTF.

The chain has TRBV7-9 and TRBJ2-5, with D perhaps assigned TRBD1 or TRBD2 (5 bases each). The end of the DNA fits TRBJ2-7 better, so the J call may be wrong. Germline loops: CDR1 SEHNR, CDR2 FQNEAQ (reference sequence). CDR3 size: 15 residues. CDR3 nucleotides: TGTGCCAGCAGCTTAGCGGGGGTCCCCAGCTACGAGCAGTACTTC. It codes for CASSLAGVPSYEQYF.

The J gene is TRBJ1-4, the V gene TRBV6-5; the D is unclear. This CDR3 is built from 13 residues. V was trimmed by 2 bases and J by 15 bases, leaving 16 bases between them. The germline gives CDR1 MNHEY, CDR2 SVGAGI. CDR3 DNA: TGTGCCAGCAGTTACCTGGGCGAATCTAGGATGTTTTTT. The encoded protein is CASSYLGESRMFF.

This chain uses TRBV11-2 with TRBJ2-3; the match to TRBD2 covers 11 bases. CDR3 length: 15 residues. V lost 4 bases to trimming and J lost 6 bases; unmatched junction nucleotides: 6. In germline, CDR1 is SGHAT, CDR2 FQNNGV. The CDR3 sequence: CASSSISGGADTQYF. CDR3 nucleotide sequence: TGTGCCAGCAGCTCCATTAGCGGGGGGGCGGATACGCAGTATTTT.

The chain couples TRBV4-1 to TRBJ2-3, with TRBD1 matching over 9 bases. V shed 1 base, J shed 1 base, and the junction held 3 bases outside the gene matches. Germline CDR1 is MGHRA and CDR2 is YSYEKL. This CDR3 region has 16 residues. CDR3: CASSQAWTGGTDTQYF. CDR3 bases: TGCGCCAGCAGCCAAGCTTGGACAGGGGGCACAGATACGCAGTATTTT.

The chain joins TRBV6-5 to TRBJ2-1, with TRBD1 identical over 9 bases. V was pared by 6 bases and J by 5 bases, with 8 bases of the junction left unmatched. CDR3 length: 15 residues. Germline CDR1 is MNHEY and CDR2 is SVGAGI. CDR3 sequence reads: CASRSGQGKDNEQFF. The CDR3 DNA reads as TGTGCCAGCAGATCGGGACAGGGTAAGGACAATGAGCAGTTCTTC.

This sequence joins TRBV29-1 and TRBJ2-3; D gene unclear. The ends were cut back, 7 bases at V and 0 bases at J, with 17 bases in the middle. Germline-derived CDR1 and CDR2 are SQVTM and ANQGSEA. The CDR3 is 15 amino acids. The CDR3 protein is CSGRIGLSSTDTQYF. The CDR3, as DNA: TGCAGCGGGAGAATCGGGTTGAGTAGCACAGATACGCAGTATTTT.

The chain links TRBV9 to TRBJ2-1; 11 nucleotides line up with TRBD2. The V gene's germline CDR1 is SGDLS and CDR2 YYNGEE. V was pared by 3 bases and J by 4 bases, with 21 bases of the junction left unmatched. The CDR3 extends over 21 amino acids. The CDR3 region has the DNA TGTGCCAGCAGCGCCCCTTCGACGACTAGCGGGAATGGCTTTCGGTACAATGAGCAGTTCTTC. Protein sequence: CASSAPSTTSGNGFRYNEQFF.

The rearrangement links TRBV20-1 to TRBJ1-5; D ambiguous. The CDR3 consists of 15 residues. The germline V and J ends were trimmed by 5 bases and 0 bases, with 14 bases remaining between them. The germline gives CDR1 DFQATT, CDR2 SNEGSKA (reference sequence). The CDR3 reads CSAVRVGNSNQPQHF. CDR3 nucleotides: TGCAGTGCTGTTCGGGTGGGGAATAGCAATCAGCCCCAGCATTTT.

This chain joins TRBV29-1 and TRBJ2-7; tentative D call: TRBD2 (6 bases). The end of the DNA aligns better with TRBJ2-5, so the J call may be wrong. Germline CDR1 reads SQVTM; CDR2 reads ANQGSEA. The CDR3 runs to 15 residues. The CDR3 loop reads CSVEGGVGRPKTQYF. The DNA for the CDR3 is TGCAGCGTTGAAGGCGGGGTGGGAAGGCCAAAGACCCAGTACTTC.

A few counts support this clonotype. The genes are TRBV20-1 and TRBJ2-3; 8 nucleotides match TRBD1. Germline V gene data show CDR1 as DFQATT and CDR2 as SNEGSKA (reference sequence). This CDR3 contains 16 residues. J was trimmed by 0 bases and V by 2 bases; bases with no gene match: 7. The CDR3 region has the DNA TGCAGTGCTAGACGGAGGGACAGGAGTAGCACAGATACGCAGTATTTT. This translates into CSARRRDRSSTDTQYF.